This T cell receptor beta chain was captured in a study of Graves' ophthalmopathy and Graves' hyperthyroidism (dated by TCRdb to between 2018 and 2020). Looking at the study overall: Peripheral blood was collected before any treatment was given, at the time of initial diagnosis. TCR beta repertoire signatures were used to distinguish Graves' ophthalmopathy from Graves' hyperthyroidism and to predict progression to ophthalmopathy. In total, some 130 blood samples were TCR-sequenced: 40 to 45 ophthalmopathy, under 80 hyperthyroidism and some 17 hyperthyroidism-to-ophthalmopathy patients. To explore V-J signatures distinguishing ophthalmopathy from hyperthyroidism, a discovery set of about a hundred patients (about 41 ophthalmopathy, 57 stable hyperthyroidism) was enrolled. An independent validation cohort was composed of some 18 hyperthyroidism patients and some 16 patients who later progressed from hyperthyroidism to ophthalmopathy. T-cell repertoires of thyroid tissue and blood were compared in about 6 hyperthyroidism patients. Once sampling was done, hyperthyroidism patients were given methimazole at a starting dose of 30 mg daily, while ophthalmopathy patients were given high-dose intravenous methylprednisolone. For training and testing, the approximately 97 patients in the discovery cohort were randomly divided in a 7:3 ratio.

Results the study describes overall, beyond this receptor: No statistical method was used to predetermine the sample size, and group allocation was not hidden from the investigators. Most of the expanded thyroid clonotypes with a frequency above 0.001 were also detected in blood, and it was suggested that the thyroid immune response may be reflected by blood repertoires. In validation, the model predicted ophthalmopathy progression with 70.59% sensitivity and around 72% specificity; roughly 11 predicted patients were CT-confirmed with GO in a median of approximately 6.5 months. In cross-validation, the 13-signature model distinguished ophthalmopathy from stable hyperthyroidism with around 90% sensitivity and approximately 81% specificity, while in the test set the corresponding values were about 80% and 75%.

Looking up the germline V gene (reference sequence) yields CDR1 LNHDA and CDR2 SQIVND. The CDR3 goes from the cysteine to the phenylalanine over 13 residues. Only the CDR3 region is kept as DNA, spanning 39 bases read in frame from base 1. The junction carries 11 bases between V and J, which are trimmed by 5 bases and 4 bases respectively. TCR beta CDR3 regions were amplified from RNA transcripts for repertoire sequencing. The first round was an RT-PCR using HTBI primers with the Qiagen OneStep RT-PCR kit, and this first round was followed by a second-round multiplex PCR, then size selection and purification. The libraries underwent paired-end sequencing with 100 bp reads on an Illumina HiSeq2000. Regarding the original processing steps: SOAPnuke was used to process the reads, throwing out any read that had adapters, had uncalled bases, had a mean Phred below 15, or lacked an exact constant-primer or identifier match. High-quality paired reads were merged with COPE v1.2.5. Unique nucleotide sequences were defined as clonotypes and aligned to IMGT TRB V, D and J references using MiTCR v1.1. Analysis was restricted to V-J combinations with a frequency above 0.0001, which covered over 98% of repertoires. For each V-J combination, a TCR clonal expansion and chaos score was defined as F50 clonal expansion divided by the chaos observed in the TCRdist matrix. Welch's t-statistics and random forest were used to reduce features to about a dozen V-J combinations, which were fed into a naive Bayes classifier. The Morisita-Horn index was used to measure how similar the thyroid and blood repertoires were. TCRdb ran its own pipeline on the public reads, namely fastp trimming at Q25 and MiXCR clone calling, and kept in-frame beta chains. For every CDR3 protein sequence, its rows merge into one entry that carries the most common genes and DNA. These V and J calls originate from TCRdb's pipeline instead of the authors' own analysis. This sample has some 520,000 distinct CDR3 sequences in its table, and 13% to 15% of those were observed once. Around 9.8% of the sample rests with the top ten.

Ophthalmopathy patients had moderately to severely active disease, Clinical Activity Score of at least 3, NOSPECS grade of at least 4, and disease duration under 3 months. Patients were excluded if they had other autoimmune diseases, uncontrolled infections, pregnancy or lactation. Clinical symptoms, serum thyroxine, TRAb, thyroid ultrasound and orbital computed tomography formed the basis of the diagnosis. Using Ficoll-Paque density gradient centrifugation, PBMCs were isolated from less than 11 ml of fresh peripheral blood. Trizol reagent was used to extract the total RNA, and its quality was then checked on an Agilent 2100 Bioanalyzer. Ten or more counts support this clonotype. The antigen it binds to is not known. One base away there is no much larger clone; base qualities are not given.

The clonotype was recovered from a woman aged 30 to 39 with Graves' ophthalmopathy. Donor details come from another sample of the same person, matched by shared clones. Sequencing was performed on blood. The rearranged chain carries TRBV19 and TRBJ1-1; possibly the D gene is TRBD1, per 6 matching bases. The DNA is TGTGCCAGTAGTGAGGGGGTGAGCACTGAAGCTTTCTTT. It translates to CASSEGVSTEAFF.